Listed below are T cell receptor beta chains from one sample, sequenced in a study of T cell responses to AZD1222 COVID-19 vaccine. Produced via immunoSEQ multiplex PCR; TCRdb's table is partial and in-frame only. The sample lists over 65,000 clones, roughly nine tenths seen once, with around 7.7% in the top ten. This specimen was peripheral blood, taken on day 0 of AZD1222 vaccination. Receptors were obtained from an adult in good health. Both conserved end residues are part of each CDR3. D genes are given only for firm matches. Size is omitted from some rows. Given values are once, few, many or a class for expanded clones.

V gene: TRBV19; D gene: TRBD1; clone size: .; J gene: TRBJ1-5; CDR3 protein: CASSPNQGAGNQPQHF; CDR3 DNA: TGTGCCAGTAGCCCAAACCAGGGGGCTGGTAATCAGCCCCAGCATTTT
V gene: TRBV6-1; D gene: .; clone size: .; J gene: TRBJ1-2; CDR3 protein: CASSEASRVFSGYTF; CDR3 DNA: TGTGCCAGCAGTGAAGCCAGCAGGGTTTTTAGTGGCTACACCTTC
V gene: TRBV4-1; D gene: .; clone size: once; J gene: TRBJ2-2; CDR3 protein: CASSQETGELFF; CDR3 DNA: TGCGCCAGCAGCCAAGAGACCGGGGAGCTGTTTTTT
V gene: TRBV19; D gene: .; clone size: .; J gene: TRBJ1-5; CDR3 protein: CASSAGFRGLSNQPQHF; CDR3 DNA: TGTGCCAGTAGTGCTGGCTTCAGGGGTCTTAGCAATCAGCCCCAGCATTTT
V gene: TRBV5-1; D gene: .; clone size: few; J gene: TRBJ1-2; CDR3 protein: CASSLGAANYGYTF; CDR3 DNA: TGCGCCAGTAGCTTGGGGGCGGCTAACTATGGCTACACCTTC
V gene: TRBV24-1; D gene: .; clone size: .; J gene: TRBJ1-2; CDR3 protein: CATSQTAWDGYTF; CDR3 DNA: TGTGCCACCAGCCAGACTGCTTGGGATGGCTACACCTTC
V gene: TRBV19; D gene: .; clone size: .; J gene: TRBJ2-6; CDR3 protein: CASRLGTSGANVLTF; CDR3 DNA: TGTGCCAGTAGACTCGGGACATCTGGGGCCAACGTCCTGACTTTC
V gene: TRBV5-1; D gene: TRBD2; clone size: .; J gene: TRBJ2-2; CDR3 protein: CASSLEASGSIGELFF; CDR3 DNA: TGCGCCAGCAGCTTGGAGGCTAGCGGGAGTATCGGGGAGCTGTTTTTT
V gene: TRBV5-6; D gene: .; clone size: .; J gene: TRBJ2-7; CDR3 protein: CASSPVVSFEQYF; CDR3 DNA: TGTGCCAGCAGCCCGGTCGTGTCCTTCGAGCAGTACTTC
V gene: TRBV5-1; D gene: .; clone size: .; J gene: TRBJ1-6; CDR3 protein: CASRASGRNSPLHF; CDR3 DNA: TGCGCCAGCAGGGCGTCCGGGCGGAATTCACCCCTCCACTTT
V gene: TRBV7-2; D gene: .; clone size: .; J gene: TRBJ1-1; CDR3 protein: CASSPSPTGNTEAFF; CDR3 DNA: TGTGCCAGCAGCCCTAGCCCGACAGGGAACACTGAAGCTTTCTTT
V gene: TRBV5-5; D gene: .; clone size: .; J gene: TRBJ2-2; CDR3 protein: CASSPDTANTGELFF; CDR3 DNA: TGTGCCAGCAGCCCGGACACGGCGAACACCGGGGAGCTGTTTTTT
V gene: TRBV19; D gene: TRBD1; clone size: .; J gene: TRBJ2-2; CDR3 protein: CASSGKQGGNTGELFF; CDR3 DNA: TGTGCCAGTAGTGGTAAACAGGGGGGGAACACCGGGGAGCTGTTTTTT
V gene: TRBV28; D gene: .; clone size: once; J gene: TRBJ1-2; CDR3 protein: CASRDGTTERGYTF; CDR3 DNA: TGTGCCAGCAGAGATGGGACTACCGAACGGGGCTACACCTTC